The entry that follows covers one T cell receptor beta chain sequence. Produced via immunoSEQ multiplex PCR; TCRdb's table is partial and in-frame only. This table holds some 120,000 clones, 80% to 90% found once. Noted time point: peripheral blood 6 weeks after treatment start. The CDR3 totals 13 residues. After removal of 7 bases from V and 6 bases from J, the junction contained 4 bases not matched to a gene. Germline V CDR1 and CDR2: SEHNR, FQNEAQ (reference sequence). This entry belongs to a study of PD-L1 blockade in urothelial cancer. The receptor comes from a man between 60 and 70 years old with urothelial cancer. V and J are TRBV7-9 and TRBJ2-1; 9 bases map to TRBD2. Sequencing was performed on PBMCs, taken around atezolizumab (anti-PD-L1) treatment. CDR3: CASKSGGTNEQFF. The CDR3 DNA reads TGTGCCAGCAAAAGCGGGGGGACCAATGAGCAGTTCTTC.